The 22 T cell receptor beta chains below were found in one sample sequenced in a study of identical twins. TCRdb re-called the 5' RACE reads through MiXCR, storing one row per CDR3 protein. The data contain hundreds of thousands of distinct CDR3 sequences, around 12% of them singletons. These records were also assigned to another study, of yellow fever vaccine responses in identical twins.

Sequencing was done on a sample of PBMCs. The source is a woman aged 18 to 35 in good health.

There are a few counts of this clonotype. The chain combines TRBV12-3 or TRBV12-4 with TRBJ2-1, with TRBD1 identical over 10 bases. Germline trimming cut 6 bases from V and 13 bases from J; bases unmatched to any gene: 18. The CDR3 is 16 amino acids. The CDR3 here is CASSPSGTGVGTTQFF. The DNA for the CDR3 is TGTGCCAGCAGCCCCTCCGGGACAGGGGTGGGGACGACACAGTTCTTC.

The V and J genes are TRBV6-1 and TRBJ2-2, with TRBD2 identical over 13 bases. Trimming at V came to 5 bases and at J to 7 bases, leaving 7 bases not matched to a gene. The CDR3 is 16 residues long. CDR1 MNHNS and CDR2 SASEGT come from the germline V gene. CDR3 region: CASSRRLAGGNGELFF. CDR3 nucleotide sequence: TGTGCCAGCAGTCGGCGACTAGCGGGAGGAAACGGGGAGCTGTTTTTT.

This sequence joins TRBV29-1 and TRBJ2-7, with D unclear. This CDR3 has 12 amino acids. The germline V and J ends were trimmed by 6 bases and 2 bases, with 11 bases remaining between them. Germline V gives CDR1 SQVTM, CDR2 ANQGSEA. Here the CDR3 DNA reads TGCAGCGTGGGCTTAGGCCCCTACGAGCAGTACTTC. It is translated as CSVGLGPYEQYF.

A few counts support this clonotype. A read error may account for a junction end that differs from germline. This chain uses TRBV10-2 with TRBJ1-1; D is possibly TRBD1 (5 bases). The CDR3 loop spans 15 amino acids. Per the germline V gene, CDR1 is WSHSY and CDR2 is SAAADI. This CDR3 reads CASSESQGLHTEAFF. The CDR3 region has the DNA TGCGCCAGCAGTGAGTCTCAGGGATTGCACACTGAGGCTTTCTTT.

This clonotype was detected a few times. The rearrangement links TRBV28 to TRBJ2-2; 11 bases fit TRBD2. Germline values: CDR1 MDHEN, CDR2 SYDVKM. The V and J ends lost 3 bases and 5 bases, in that order; junction bases with no gene match: 11. The CDR3 spans 18 residues. The CDR3 region is CASSFTRTGTSGTGELFF. In DNA, the CDR3 is TGTGCCAGCAGTTTCACCAGGACCGGGACTAGCGGAACCGGGGAGCTGTTTTTT.

This clonotype was seen repeatedly, ten times or more. The V and J genes are TRBV2 and TRBJ1-2; TRBD1 matches at 9 bases. This CDR3 has 14 residues. From germline, CDR1 is SNHLY and CDR2 FYNNEI. Trimming cost V 6 bases and J 2 bases; bases outside gene matches: 4. For the CDR3, the DNA is TGTGCCAGCAGACCCACAGGGGGCAACTATGGCTACACCTTC. This codes for CASRPTGGNYGYTF.

V gene TRBV10-3 combines with J gene TRBJ2-1; the D gene is possibly TRBD1 (5 bases). This CDR3 has 12 residues. The V gene lost 10 bases and the J gene lost 6 bases, with 13 bases spanning the gap. From germline, CDR1 is ENHRY and CDR2 SYGVKD. The CDR3: CATQELGNEQFF. CDR3 sequence (DNA): TGTGCCACACAGGAGTTGGGCAATGAGCAGTTCTTC.

The genes are TRBV3-1 and TRBJ2-1; 7 bases line up with TRBD1. Germline CDR1 and CDR2: LGHDT and YNNKEL (reference sequence). The trim removed 0 bases at V and 1 base at J, leaving 6 bases unmatched. The CDR3 totals 17 residues. The CDR3 is CASSQDGTVRSYNEQFF. As DNA, the CDR3 is TGTGCCAGCAGCCAAGATGGGACAGTGAGGTCCTACAATGAGCAGTTCTTC.

The chain has TRBV28 and TRBJ2-1; 14 nucleotides align to TRBD2. Germline loops: CDR1 MDHEN, CDR2 SYDVKM. CDR3 length: 13 residues. The V gene end was trimmed by 6 bases and the J gene end by 9 bases; junction bases not matched to a gene: 1. Here the CDR3 reads CASRGLAGVEQFF. The CDR3 nucleotides are TGTGCCAGCAGGGGACTAGCGGGAGTTGAGCAGTTCTTC.

This clonotype was observed a few times. The chain recombines TRBV28 with TRBJ1-2, with no clear D. Germline CDR1 MDHEN, CDR2 SYDVKM. CDR3 size: 12 residues. V shed 7 bases and J shed 4 bases, with 10 bases lying between them. CDR3 DNA sequence: TGTGCCAGCAAGCCTGAGGGCTATGGCTACACCTTC. Residues: CASKPEGYGYTF.

The sample holds a few counts of this clonotype. This chain uses TRBV21-1 with TRBJ2-7; the DNA was not used to check the table's D call, TRBD1. TRBV21-1 is deemed a pseudogene. CDR3 length: 17 amino acids. CDR3 in amino acids: CASSKVRADRGANEQYV. The CDR3, as DNA: TGTGCCAGCAGCAAGGTCCGGGCGGACAGGGGAGCGAACGAGCAGTACGTC.

J is TRBJ2-5 and V is TRBV11-2; TRBD1 aligns across 7 bases. Unmatched junction bases numbered 11, after V lost 5 bases and J lost 2 bases. CDR1 and CDR2 (germline): SGHAT, FQNNGV. The CDR3 consists of 16 residues. The CDR3, as DNA: TGTGCCAGCAGCCTGACCGGGACAGTCATACAAGAGACCCAGTACTTC. It yields the protein CASSLTGTVIQETQYF.

This clonotype has ten or more counts. V gene TRBV12-3 or TRBV12-4 combines with J gene TRBJ2-7, with 7 bases fitting TRBD1. Unmatched junction bases numbered 7, after V lost 3 bases and J lost 2 bases. CDR3 length: 15 amino acids. The CDR3 spells CASSLETGSPYEQYF. CDR3 DNA: TGTGCCAGCAGTTTGGAGACAGGGAGTCCCTACGAGCAGTACTTC.

The chain uses TRBV24-1 and TRBJ2-3, with a weak D call TRBD2 (6 bases). The ends were cut back, 5 bases at V and 4 bases at J, with 15 bases in the middle. Looked up from germline, CDR1 is KGHDR and CDR2 is SFDVKD. There are 15 residues in the CDR3. The CDR3, as DNA: TGTGCCACCAGTGTTACGGGAGAGGGGTCAGATACGCAGTATTTT. Its translation: CATSVTGEGSDTQYF.

CDR3 in amino acids: CASISTGTGGYEQFF. The CDR3 DNA follows: TGTGCCAGCATATCAACCGGGACAGGGGGTTATGAGCAGTTCTTC. The gene calls are TRBV7-9 and TRBJ2-1; 11 positions match TRBD1. The length of the CDR3 is 15 residues. V gave up 7 bases and J gave up 8 bases; unmatched junction bases: 10. CDR1 is SEHNR, CDR2 FQNEAQ, per germline (reference sequence). The full variable domain, completed using reference TRBV7-9 and TRBJ2-1, is DTGVSQNPRHKITKRGQNVTFRCDPISEHNRLYWYRQTLGQGPEFLTYFQNEAQLEKSRLLSDRFSAERPKGSFSTLEIQRTEQGDSAMYLCASISTGTGGYEQFFGPGTRLTVL.

Only a few counts were recorded for this clonotype. This chain connects TRBV2 to TRBJ1-1, with D unclear. Germline lookup yields CDR1 SNHLY and CDR2 FYNNEI. The CDR3 spans 12 residues. Trimming took 10 bases from V and 4 from J, leaving 13 bases between them. CDR3 loop: CATRAGVTEAFF. Written as DNA, the CDR3 is TGTGCCACACGGGCCGGTGTCACTGAAGCTTTCTTT.

This clonotype was picked up many times. At one end, the junction sequence differs from germline, possibly due to a read error. The genes are TRBV28 and TRBJ2-1, with TRBD2 matching over 11 bases. Germline loops: CDR1 MDHEN, CDR2 SYDVKM. This CDR3 contains 12 residues. CDR3 nucleotides: TGTGCCAGCAGGTCCGCCGGGACTAGCGGAGTCTTC. Amino acid sequence: CASRSAGTSGVF.

This clonotype showed up just a few times. V and J are TRBV12-5 and TRBJ2-1, with 7 nucleotides matching TRBD2. Germline V gene lookup returns CDR1 LGHNT and CDR2 FRNRAP. The CDR3 contains 22 residues. V lost 1 base to trimming and J lost 2 bases; unmatched junction nucleotides: 23. The DNA of the CDR3 is TGTGCTAGTGGTTTGGGCACCCTAGGTGGGGGGGTTCGTCGGAGAGCCTACAATGAGCAGTTCTTC. This gives the protein CASGLGTLGGGVRRRAYNEQFF.

This chain links TRBV28 with TRBJ2-7; 10 bases agree with TRBD1. CDR1 is MDHEN and CDR2 is SYDVKM in the germline V gene. The CDR3 is 15 residues long. The V gene end was trimmed by 6 bases and the J gene end by 2 bases; junction bases not matched to a gene: 7. This CDR3 is CASSYGTGVTYEQYV. CDR3 nucleotides: TGTGCCAGCAGCTACGGGACAGGGGTTACCTACGAGCAGTACGTC.

This clonotype occurred a few times. The chain uses TRBV20-1 and TRBJ1-1, with 7 bases fitting TRBD1. Germline CDR1 and CDR2: DFQATT and SNEGSKA (reference sequence). CDR3 length: 12 residues. Trimming at V came to 8 bases and at J to 2 bases, leaving 5 bases not matched to a gene. CDR3 sequence: CSMWDRNTEAFF. CDR3 nucleotide sequence: TGCAGTATGTGGGACAGAAACACTGAAGCTTTCTTT.

V and J are TRBV12-3 or TRBV12-4 and TRBJ2-6; tentatively, D is TRBD1 or TRBD2 (5 bases each). The germline V and J ends were trimmed by 9 bases and 0 bases, with 12 bases remaining between them. The CDR3 has 15 amino acids. The CDR3 sequence is CASYEGNSGANVLTF. The DNA for the CDR3 is TGTGCCAGTTATGAGGGGAACTCTGGGGCCAACGTCCTGACTTTC.

This clonotype was seen repeatedly, ten times or more. The chain uses TRBV10-3 and TRBJ1-1; D remains unclear. Trimming removed 0 bases at V and 2 bases at J, with 7 bases between. From germline, CDR1 is ENHRY and CDR2 SYGVKD. This CDR3 spans 14 amino acids. CDR3 DNA sequence: TGTGCCATCAGTGAGTCGGGAGCTAACACTGAAGCTTTCTTT. Translation: CAISESGANTEAFF.